This T cell receptor (beta chain) was documented in a study of blood T cell repertoires in COVID-19. In the study overall: Collection of acute and convalescent COVID-19 samples took place in the United States, Italy and Spain. T cells, B-cell-depleted T cells, or PBMCs provided the cDNA or gDNA that served as material.

CDR3 length: 17 residues. CDR1 MNHGY and CDR2 SVAAGI come from the germline V gene. With 6 bases clipped from V and 8 bases from J, the junction kept 18 bases outside the gene matches. The repertoire was sequenced with immunoSEQ multiplex PCR; TCRdb's copy has only in-frame clones and lacks some. The repertoire holds about 100,000 clones, with around 88% as singletons. The receptor was isolated from a human donor in a cohort sampled during active COVID-19. Sequencing was performed on peripheral blood. This rearrangement joins TRBV6-9 to TRBJ1-4, with 7 bases lining up with TRBD1. The CDR3 sequence: CASRTRDRSLFEEKLFF. CDR3 nucleotides: TGTGCCAGCAGAACTAGGGACAGATCCCTTTTTGAAGAAAAACTGTTTTTT.